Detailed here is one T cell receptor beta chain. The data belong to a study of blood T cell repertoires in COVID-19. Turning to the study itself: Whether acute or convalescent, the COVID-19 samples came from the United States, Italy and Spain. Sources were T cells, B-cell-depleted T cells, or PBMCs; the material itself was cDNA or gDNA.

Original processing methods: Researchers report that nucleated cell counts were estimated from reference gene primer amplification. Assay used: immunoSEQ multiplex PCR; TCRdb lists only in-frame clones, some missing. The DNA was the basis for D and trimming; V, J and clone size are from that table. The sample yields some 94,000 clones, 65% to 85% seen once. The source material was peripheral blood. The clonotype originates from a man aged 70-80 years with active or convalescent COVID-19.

The CDR3 bases are TGTGCCAGCAGTCACCGGGACAGGGGTGGGACCGGGGAGCTGTTTTTT. It specifies CASSHRDRGGTGELFF. The rearrangement uses TRBV7-2 and TRBJ2-2, with 10 bases that match TRBD1. Germline V gene sequence: CDR1 SGHTA, CDR2 FQGNSA. The CDR3 totals 16 residues. V was pared by 6 bases and J by 5 bases, with 9 bases of the junction left unmatched. Using reference TRBV7-2 and TRBJ2-2 for the parts outside the CDR3, the full variable domain is GAGVSQSPSNKVTEKGKDVELRCDPISGHTALYWYRQSLGQGLEFLIYFQGNSAPDKSGLPSDRFSAERTGGSVSTLTIQRTQQEDSAVYLCASSHRDRGGTGELFFGEGSRLTVL.